The rows below give T cell receptor beta chains drawn from one sample of a study of immune characterization of retroperitoneal liposarcoma. TCRdb independently ran MiXCR on the PCR reads; one entry per CDR3 protein. The sample holds several thousand distinct CDR3 sequences; roughly 45% are singletons and the top ten take roughly 10%. The sample was tumor tissue. The receptors were sampled from a male donor with retroperitoneal liposarcoma. CDR3s include the opening cysteine and the closing phenylalanine or tryptophan. D genes are given only for firm matches. Rows may omit the clone size; those that give it use once, few, many or a size class.

>TRBJ2-1|large|TRBV6-1|TRBD2
CASRTSPYNEQFF
TGTGCCAGCAGGACTAGCCCGTACAATGAGCAGTTCTTC
>TRBJ2-5|-|TRBV25-1|TRBD1
CASSESGTEETQYF
TGTGCCAGCAGTGAATCCGGGACAGAAGAGACCCAGTACTTC
>TRBJ2-5|-|TRBV7-2|TRBD2
CASSAFSGGGQETQYF
TGTGCCAGCAGCGCCTTTAGCGGGGGCGGGCAAGAGACCCAGTACTTC
>TRBJ2-1|large|TRBV7-2|TRBD2
CASSRSGRRSYNEQFF
TGTGCCAGCAGCCGTAGCGGGAGAAGGTCCTACAATGAGCAGTTCTTC
>TRBJ2-1|few|TRBV7-2|-
CASSQTFGSRHNEQFF
TGTGCCAGCAGCCAAACGTTCGGGAGTAGGCACAATGAGCAGTTCTTC
>TRBJ2-1|medium-sized|TRBV11-3|-
CASSLTVAYEQFF
TGTGCCAGCAGCTTAACAGTGGCCTACGAGCAGTTCTTC
>TRBJ2-7|-|TRBV7-2|-
CASSPWRGTYEQYF
TGTGCCAGCAGCCCTTGGAGAGGAACCTACGAGCAGTACTTC
>TRBJ2-1|medium-sized|TRBV27|-
CASSQGATINNEQFF
TGTGCCAGCAGCCAAGGGGCGACAATTAACAATGAGCAGTTCTTC
>TRBJ2-2|-|TRBV11-1|TRBD1
CASSSKGQRSTGELFF
TGTGCCAGCAGCTCTAAGGGACAGAGATCAACCGGGGAGCTGTTTTTT
>TRBJ2-1|-|TRBV12-3/TRBV12-4|-
CASSLPTGSSYEQFF
TGTGCCAGCAGTCTCCCGACAGGAAGCTCCTACGAGCAGTTCTTC
>TRBJ2-1|medium-sized|TRBV6-6|TRBD2
CASSYGGSSYNEQFF
TGTGCCAGCAGTTACGGCGGGAGCTCCTACAATGAGCAGTTCTTC
>TRBJ2-5|-|TRBV27|-
CASSHSQGLAKETQYF
TGTGCCAGCAGTCACTCCCAGGGACTTGCGAAGGAGACCCAGTACTTC
>TRBJ1-2|few|TRBV6-1|TRBD1
CASSRQGAANYGYTF
TGTGCCAGCAGCCGACAGGGGGCCGCCAACTATGGCTACACCTTC
>TRBJ2-5|many|TRBV7-2|TRBD2
CASSLEPLIQLAGFEQYF
TGTGCCAGCAGCTTAGAGCCTCTCATACAACTAGCGGGCTTTGAGCAGTACTTC
>TRBJ2-2|-|TRBV11-2|TRBD1
CASSQDRTGGGGWNTGELFF
TGTGCCAGCAGCCAGGACAGGACAGGGGGGGGGGGATGGAACACCGGGGAGCTGTTTTTT
>TRBJ2-6|medium-sized|TRBV6-1|-
CASSEEGRAGANVLTF
TGTGCCAGCAGTGAAGAGGGTAGGGCTGGGGCCAACGTCCTGACTTTC
>TRBJ2-7|-|TRBV6-1|TRBD2
CASSGRTSGSHEQYF
TGTGCCAGCAGTGGACGTACTAGCGGGAGCCACGAGCAGTACTTC
>TRBJ2-7|medium-sized|TRBV7-2|-
CASSSTGWERAEQYF
TGTGCCAGCAGCTCGACAGGGTGGGAGCGGGCCGAGCAGTACTTC
>TRBJ2-1|-|TRBV27|TRBD2
CASRSPEREFNEQFF
TGTGCCAGCAGGAGCCCCGAGCGGGAGTTCAATGAGCAGTTCTTC
>TRBJ2-2|few|TRBV7-3|-
CASRTLGGELFF
TGTGCCAGCAGGACCTTGGGCGGGGAGCTGTTTTTT
>TRBJ2-1|-|TRBV6-5|TRBD1
CASSSGTGGNEQFF
TGTGCCAGCAGTTCCGGGACAGGGGGCAATGAGCAGTTCTTC
>TRBJ2-5|few|TRBV27|-
CASRPTRATGETQYF
TGTGCCAGCAGGCCAACTAGGGCAACCGGAGAGACCCAGTACTTC
>TRBJ2-5|many|TRBV6-1|-
CASSEGQLNEQYF
TGTGCCAGCAGTGAAGGACAGTTAAATGAGCAGTACTTC
>TRBJ1-1|-|TRBV28|-
CASCPGRIAEAFF
TGTGCCAGCTGCCCGGGAAGGATCGCTGAAGCTTTCTTT
>TRBJ2-3|once|TRBV7-2|-
CVSSPWTISYEQYF
TGTGTCAGCAGCCCCTGGACCATTTCCTACGAGCAGTACTTT